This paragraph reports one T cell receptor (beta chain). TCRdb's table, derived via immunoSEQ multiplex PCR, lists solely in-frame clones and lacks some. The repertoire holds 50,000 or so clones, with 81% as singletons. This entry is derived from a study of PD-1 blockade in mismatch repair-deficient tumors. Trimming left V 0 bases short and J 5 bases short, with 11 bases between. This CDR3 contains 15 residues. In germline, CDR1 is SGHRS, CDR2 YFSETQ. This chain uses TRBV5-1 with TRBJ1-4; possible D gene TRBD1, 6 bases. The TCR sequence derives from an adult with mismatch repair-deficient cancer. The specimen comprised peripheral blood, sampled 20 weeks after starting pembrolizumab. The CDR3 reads CASSLGTALNEKLFF. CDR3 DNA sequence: TGCGCCAGCAGCTTGGGGACAGCCCTAAATGAAAAACTGTTTTTT.